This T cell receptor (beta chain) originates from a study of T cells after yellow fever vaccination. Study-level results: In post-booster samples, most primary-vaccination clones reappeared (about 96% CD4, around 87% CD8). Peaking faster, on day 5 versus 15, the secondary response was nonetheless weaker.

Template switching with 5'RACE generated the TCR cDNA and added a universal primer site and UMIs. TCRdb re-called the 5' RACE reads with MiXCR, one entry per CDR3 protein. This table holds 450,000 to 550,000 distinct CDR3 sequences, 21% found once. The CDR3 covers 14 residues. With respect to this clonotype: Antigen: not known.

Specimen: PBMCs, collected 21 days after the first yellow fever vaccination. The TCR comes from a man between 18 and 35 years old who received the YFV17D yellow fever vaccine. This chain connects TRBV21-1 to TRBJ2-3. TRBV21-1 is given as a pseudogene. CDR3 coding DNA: TGTGCCAGCAGCAAGGGATTGTGCACAGATACGCAGTATTTT. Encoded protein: CASSKGLCTDTQYF.